This T cell receptor beta chain was observed in a study of blood T cell repertoires in COVID-19. The overall study: Specimens from acute and convalescent COVID-19 originated in the United States, Italy and Spain. T cells, B-cell-depleted T cells, or PBMCs provided the cDNA or gDNA that served as material.

Per the authors' pipeline: Nucleated cell number was recorded as an estimate derived from reference gene primer amplification. TCRdb keeps only in-frame clones here, not all; method: immunoSEQ multiplex PCR. That table gives V, J and clone size, and the DNA gave D and trimming. This table holds about 140,000 clones, around 81% found once. The germline CDR1 and CDR2 sequences are SNHLY and FYNNEI. Trimming removed 10 bases from V and 7 bases from J, with 22 bases in between. The CDR3 runs 14 residues. This clone was seen a handful of times. The chain combines TRBV2 with TRBJ1-1, with D uncertain. The receptor comes from a woman aged 55-69 years with active or convalescent COVID-19. Sequencing used peripheral blood. CDR3 region: CATLRSVWVGEAFF. The CDR3 DNA follows: TGTGCCACCCTCAGGTCCGTCTGGGTTGGTGAAGCTTTCTTT.